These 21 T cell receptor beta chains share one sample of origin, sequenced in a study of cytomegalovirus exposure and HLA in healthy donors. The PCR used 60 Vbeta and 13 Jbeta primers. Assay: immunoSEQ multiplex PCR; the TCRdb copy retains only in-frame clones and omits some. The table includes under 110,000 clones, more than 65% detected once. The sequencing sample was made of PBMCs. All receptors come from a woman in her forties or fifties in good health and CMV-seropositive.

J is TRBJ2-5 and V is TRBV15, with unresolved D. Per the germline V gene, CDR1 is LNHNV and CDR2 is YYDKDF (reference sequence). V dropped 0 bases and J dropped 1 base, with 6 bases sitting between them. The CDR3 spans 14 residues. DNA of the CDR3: TGTGCCACCAGCAGAGATTCGTCCCAAGAGACCCAGTACTTC. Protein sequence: CATSRDSSQETQYF.

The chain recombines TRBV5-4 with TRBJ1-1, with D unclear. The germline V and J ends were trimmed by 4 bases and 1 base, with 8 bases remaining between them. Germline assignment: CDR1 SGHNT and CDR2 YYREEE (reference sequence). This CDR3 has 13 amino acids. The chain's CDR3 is CASSQAGNTEAFF. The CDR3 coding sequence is TGTGCCAGCAGCCAGGCGGGGAACACTGAAGCTTTCTTT.

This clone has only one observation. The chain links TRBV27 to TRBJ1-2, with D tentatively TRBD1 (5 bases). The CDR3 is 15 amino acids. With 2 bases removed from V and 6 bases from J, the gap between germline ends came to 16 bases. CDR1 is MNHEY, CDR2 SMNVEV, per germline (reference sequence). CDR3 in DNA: TGTGCCAGCAGTTTAAGGTTCCAGGGTCCCGATGGCTACACCTTC. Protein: CASSLRFQGPDGYTF.

The CDR3: CASSLSQEAFF. CDR3 nucleotide sequence: TGTGCCAGCAGTTTATCACAGGAAGCTTTCTTT. The rearrangement links TRBV28 to TRBJ1-1, with D unresolved. CDR1 and CDR2 from the germline V gene are MDHEN and SYDVKM. This CDR3 is 11 amino acids long. V lost 1 base and J lost 8, with 5 bases in between.

CDR3 DNA: TGTGCCAGCAGCTTTACCCCAACGGGACACAGGGGCTACACCTTC. As protein: CASSFTPTGHRGYTF. This chain uses TRBV28 with TRBJ1-2; weak D call: TRBD1 (6 bases). Germline CDR1 reads MDHEN; CDR2 reads SYDVKM. This CDR3 is built from 15 residues. Trimming left V 6 bases short and J 8 bases short, with 22 bases between.

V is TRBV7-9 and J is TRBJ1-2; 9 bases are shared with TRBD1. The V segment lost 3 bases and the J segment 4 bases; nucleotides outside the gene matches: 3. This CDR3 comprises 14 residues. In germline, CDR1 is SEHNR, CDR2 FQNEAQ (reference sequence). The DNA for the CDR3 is TGTGCCAGCAGCTTCCAGACAGGGGGCTATGGCTACACCTTC. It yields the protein CASSFQTGGYGYTF.

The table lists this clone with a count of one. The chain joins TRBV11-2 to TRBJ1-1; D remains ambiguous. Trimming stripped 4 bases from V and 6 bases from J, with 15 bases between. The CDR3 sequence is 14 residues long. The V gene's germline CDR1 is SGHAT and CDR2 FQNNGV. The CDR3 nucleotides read TGTGCCAGCAGCTACCCGAGAGGAGGGTCTGAAGCTTTCTTT. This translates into CASSYPRGGSEAFF.

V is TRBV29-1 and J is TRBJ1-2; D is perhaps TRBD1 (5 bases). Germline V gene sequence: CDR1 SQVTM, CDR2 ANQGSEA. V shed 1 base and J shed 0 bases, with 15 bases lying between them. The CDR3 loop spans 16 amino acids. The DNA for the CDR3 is TGCAGCGTTGAAGGGGTTGGGGACTTAGCTAACTATGGCTACACCTTC. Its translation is CSVEGVGDLANYGYTF.

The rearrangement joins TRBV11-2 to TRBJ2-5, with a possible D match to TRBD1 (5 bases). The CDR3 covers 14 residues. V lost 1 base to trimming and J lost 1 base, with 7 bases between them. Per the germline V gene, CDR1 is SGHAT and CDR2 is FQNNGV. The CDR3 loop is CASSLGQIQETQYF. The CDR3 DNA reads TGTGCCAGCAGCTTAGGACAGATCCAAGAGACCCAGTACTTC.

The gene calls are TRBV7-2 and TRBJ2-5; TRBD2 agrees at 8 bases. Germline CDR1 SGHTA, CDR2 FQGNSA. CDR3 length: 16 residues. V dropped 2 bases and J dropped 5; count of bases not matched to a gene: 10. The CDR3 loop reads CASSLSGGAVGETQYF. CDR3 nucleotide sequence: TGTGCCAGCAGCTTAAGCGGGGGAGCTGTAGGGGAGACCCAGTACTTC. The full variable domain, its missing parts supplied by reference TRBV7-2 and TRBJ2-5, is GAGVSQSPSNKVTEKGKDVELRCDPISGHTALYWYRQSLGQGLEFLIYFQGNSAPDKSGLPSDRFSAERTGGSVSTLTIQRTQQEDSAVYLCASSLSGGAVGETQYFGPGTRLLVL.

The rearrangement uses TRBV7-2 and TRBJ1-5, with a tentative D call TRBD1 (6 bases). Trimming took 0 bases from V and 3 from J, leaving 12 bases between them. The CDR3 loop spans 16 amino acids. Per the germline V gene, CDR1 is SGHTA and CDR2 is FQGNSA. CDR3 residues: CASSLALDSLNQPQHF. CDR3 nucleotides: TGTGCCAGCAGCTTAGCGCTGGACAGTCTCAATCAGCCCCAGCATTTT. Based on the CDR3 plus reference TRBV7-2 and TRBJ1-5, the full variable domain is GAGVSQSPSNKVTEKGKDVELRCDPISGHTALYWYRQSLGQGLEFLIYFQGNSAPDKSGLPSDRFSAERTGGSVSTLTIQRTQQEDSAVYLCASSLALDSLNQPQHFGDGTRLSIL.

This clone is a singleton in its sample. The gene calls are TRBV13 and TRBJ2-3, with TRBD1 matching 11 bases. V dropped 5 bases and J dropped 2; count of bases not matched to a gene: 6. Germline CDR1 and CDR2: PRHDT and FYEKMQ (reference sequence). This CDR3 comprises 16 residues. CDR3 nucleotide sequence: TGTGCCAGCAGCGCAGGACAGGGGGCGGCCACAGATACGCAGTATTTT. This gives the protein CASSAGQGAATDTQYF.

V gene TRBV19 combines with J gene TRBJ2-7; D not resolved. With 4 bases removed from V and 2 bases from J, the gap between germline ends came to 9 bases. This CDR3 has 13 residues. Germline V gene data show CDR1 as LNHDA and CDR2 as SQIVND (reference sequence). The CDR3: CASSRDRTYEQYF. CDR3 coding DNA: TGTGCCAGTAGTAGAGATCGTACCTACGAGCAGTACTTC.

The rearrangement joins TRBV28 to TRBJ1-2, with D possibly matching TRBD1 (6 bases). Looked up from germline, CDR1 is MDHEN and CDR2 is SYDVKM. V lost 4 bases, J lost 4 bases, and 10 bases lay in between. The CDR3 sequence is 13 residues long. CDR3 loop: CASSSGHGYGYTF. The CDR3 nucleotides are TGTGCCAGCAGTTCGGGACACGGCTATGGCTACACCTTC.

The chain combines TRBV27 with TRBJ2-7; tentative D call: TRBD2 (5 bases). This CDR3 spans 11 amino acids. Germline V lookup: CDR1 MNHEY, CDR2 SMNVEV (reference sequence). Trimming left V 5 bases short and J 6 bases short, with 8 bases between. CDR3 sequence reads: CASSPGTEQYF. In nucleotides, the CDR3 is TGTGCCAGCAGTCCGGGAACCGAGCAGTACTTC.

The CDR3 coding sequence is TGTGCCAGCAGTTCCAGTTATAATTCACCCCTCCACTTT. Its protein product is CASSSSYNSPLHF. The chain couples TRBV6-5 to TRBJ1-6; no firm D call. This CDR3 has 13 amino acids. Germline CDR1 reads MNHEY; CDR2 reads SVGAGI. With 4 bases removed from V and 4 bases from J, the gap between germline ends came to 5 bases.

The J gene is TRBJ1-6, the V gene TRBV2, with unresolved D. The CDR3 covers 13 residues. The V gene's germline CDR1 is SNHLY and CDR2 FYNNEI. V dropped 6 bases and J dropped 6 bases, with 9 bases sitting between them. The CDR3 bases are TGTGCCAGCAGACCACAAAGTAATTCACCCCTCCACTTT. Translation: CASRPQSNSPLHF.

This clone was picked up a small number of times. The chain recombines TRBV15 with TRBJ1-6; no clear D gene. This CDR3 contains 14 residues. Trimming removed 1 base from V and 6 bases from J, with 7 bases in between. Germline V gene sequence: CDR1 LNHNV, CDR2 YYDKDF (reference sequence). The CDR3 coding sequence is TGTGCCACCAGCAGAGTGAGTGTTAATTCACCCCTCCACTTT. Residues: CATSRVSVNSPLHF.

This CDR3 reads CASSPRGSGRRWDGYTF. The DNA of the CDR3 is TGTGCCAGCAGCCCCCGGGGGTCAGGGCGTAGGTGGGATGGCTACACCTTC. The rearrangement links TRBV28 to TRBJ1-2; TRBD1 is a possible D gene (5 bases). This CDR3 comprises 17 residues. Looked up from germline, CDR1 is MDHEN and CDR2 is SYDVKM. V shed 6 bases and J shed 6 bases, with 26 bases lying between them.

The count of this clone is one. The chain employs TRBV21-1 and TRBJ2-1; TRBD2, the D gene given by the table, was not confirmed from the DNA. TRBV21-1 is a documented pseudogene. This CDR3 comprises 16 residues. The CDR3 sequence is CASSMGLAGAYNEQFF. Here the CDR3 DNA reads TGTGCCAGCAGCATGGGACTAGCGGGGGCTTACAATGAGCAGTTCTTC.

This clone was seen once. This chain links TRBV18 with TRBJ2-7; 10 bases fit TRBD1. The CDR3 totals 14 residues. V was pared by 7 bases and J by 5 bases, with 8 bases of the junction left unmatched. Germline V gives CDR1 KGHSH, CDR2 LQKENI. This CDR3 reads CASLQGTGDNEQYF. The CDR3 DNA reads TGTGCCAGCTTGCAGGGGACAGGGGACAACGAGCAGTACTTC.